The present T cell receptor (beta chain) was sequenced within a study of technical replicates of blood from several donors listed by TCRdb under 2017. The germline V gene yields MDHEN for CDR1 and SYDVKM for CDR2. CDR3 length: 14 amino acids, cysteine to phenylalanine. The entry retains the CDR3 DNA only, 42 bases that are in frame from base 1. Here V drops 4 bases and J drops 6 bases, and the junction holds 6 bases not matched to any gene. As for this clone: The target of this receptor is not known. Nothing much larger sits one base from this clone, and base qualities are not available.

Library creation used the immunoSEQ multiplex PCR assay. The immuneACCESS repertoire file appears here via TCRdb, limited to in-frame rearrangements. These files lack a portion of the clones; in checked studies, under half of the deficit traces to unresolved V genes, and the cause of the others is not known. The sample table contains 65,000 to 85,000 clones; only one count was recorded for under 95% of them. Approximately 0.3% of the sample lies in the top ten. This TCR came from a human donor in good health. Recombination linked TRBV28 to TRBJ1-5, and 7 junctional nucleotides match TRBD1. The sequenced sample was T cells isolated from PBMCs. The sequenced DNA is TGTGCCAGCAGTTCGACAGGGAGCCGTCAGCCCCAGCATTTT. Translated, it reads CASSSTGSRQPQHF.